The 17 T cell receptor beta chains given below trace back to one sample, sequenced in a study of T cells after yellow fever vaccination. MiXCR was run by TCRdb on the 5' RACE reads, yielding one entry per CDR3 protein. In the table there are some 400,000 distinct CDR3 sequences, approximately 18% of which are singletons. Sequenced material: PBMCs, taken before the yellow fever booster vaccination. These receptors were obtained from a man aged 18-30 years who received the YFV17D yellow fever vaccine.

This clonotype has only a few counts. V is TRBV11-2 and J is TRBJ2-1; D remains ambiguous. V gave up 4 bases and J gave up 5 bases, with 12 bases separating them. Germline CDR1 SGHAT, CDR2 FQNNGV. The CDR3 runs 14 residues. Here the CDR3 reads CASSSSQGHNEQFF. CDR3 bases: TGTGCCAGCAGCTCCTCCCAAGGCCACAATGAGCAGTTCTTC.

This chain joins TRBV2 and TRBJ2-1; 12 bases agree with TRBD2. This CDR3 comprises 15 residues. The trim removed 5 bases at V and 9 bases at J, leaving 8 bases unmatched. The germline V gene has CDR1 SNHLY and CDR2 FYNNEI. The CDR3 DNA reads as TGTGCCAGCAGTCTTAAGACTAGCGGGGGAGGTGAGCAGTTCTTC. Encoded protein: CASSLKTSGGGEQFF.

This chain uses TRBV28 with TRBJ2-5; possible D gene TRBD1, 6 bases. Germline V lookup: CDR1 MDHEN, CDR2 SYDVKM. This CDR3 is 15 amino acids long. Trimming left V 6 bases short and J 4 bases short, with 18 bases between. CDR3 sequence: CASRNRGPTGETQYF. CDR3 DNA sequence: TGTGCCAGCAGGAATCGGGGCCCGACAGGAGAGACCCAGTACTTC. Looking up the rest from reference TRBV28 and TRBJ2-5 gives the full variable domain: DVKVTQSSRYLVKRTGEKVFLECVQDMDHENMFWYRQDPGLGLRLIYFSYDVKMKEKGDIPEGYSVSREKKERFSLILESASTNQTSMYLCASRNRGPTGETQYFGPGTRLLVL.

The J gene is TRBJ2-1, the V gene TRBV4-3; TRBD1 matches 8 bases. The CDR3 spans 15 residues. Germline-derived CDR1 and CDR2 are LGHNA and YSLEER. Trimming cost V 0 bases and J 7 bases; bases outside gene matches: 5. The CDR3 loop reads CASSQEGQDTNEQFF. The CDR3 coding sequence is TGCGCCAGCAGCCAAGAGGGACAGGATACTAATGAGCAGTTCTTC.

In its sample, this clonotype was seen many times. The chain uses TRBV12-3 or TRBV12-4 and TRBJ2-2; maybe TRBD2 (6 bases). This CDR3 is built from 16 residues. V shed 7 bases and J shed 5 bases, with 20 bases lying between them. The CDR3 sequence: CASTPRGSPGTGELFF. CDR3 bases: TGTGCCAGCACCCCCCGGGGGTCTCCGGGGACCGGGGAGCTGTTTTTT.

V usage is TRBV7-9 and J usage is TRBJ1-4, with D uncertain. The CDR3 totals 16 residues. Trimming pared 4 bases from V and 7 bases from J, leaving 19 bases between. Germline CDR1 and CDR2: SEHNR and FQNEAQ (reference sequence). The CDR3 DNA reads TGTGCCAGCAGCTACGTTCGGCCGGATGGTAGTGAAAAACTGTTTTTT. Residues: CASSYVRPDGSEKLFF.

V and J are TRBV6-6 and TRBJ2-5; D not certain. V was shortened by 2 bases and J by 3 bases, with 10 bases between the two germline ends. The CDR3 extends over 14 amino acids. Germline values: CDR1 MNHNY, CDR2 SVGAGI (reference sequence). The CDR3 spells CASSYSVRKETQYF. The CDR3 DNA follows: TGTGCCAGCAGTTACAGTGTCAGAAAAGAGACCCAGTACTTC.

This chain uses TRBV4-3 with TRBJ2-7; 8 nucleotides agree with TRBD1. V lost 3 bases to trimming and J lost 2 bases; unmatched junction nucleotides: 6. The CDR3 has 15 amino acids. Germline CDR1 is LGHNA and CDR2 is YSLEER. In DNA, the CDR3 is TGCGCCAGCAGCCAGGCGAACAGGGGGACCTACGAGCAGTACTTC. It is translated as CASSQANRGTYEQYF.

V and J are TRBV20-1 and TRBJ2-7, with TRBD1 matching 11 bases. V lost 3 bases and J lost 6; bases outside the gene matches: 7. Germline assignment: CDR1 DFQATT and CDR2 SNEGSKA (reference sequence). CDR3 size: 14 residues. This chain's CDR3 is CSASQEDRGREQYF. The CDR3 region has the DNA TGCAGTGCTAGTCAGGAGGACAGGGGGCGCGAGCAGTACTTC.

The V call is TRBV20-1, the J call TRBJ2-5; 12 nucleotides agree with TRBD2. The CDR3 runs to 16 residues. From germline, CDR1 is DFQATT and CDR2 SNEGSKA (reference sequence). V dropped 6 bases and J dropped 7; count of bases not matched to a gene: 15. The CDR3 DNA sequence: TGCAGTGCGCGACTAGCGGGGGCCCCAGGTCGTTCGACCCAGTACTTC. Its protein is CSARLAGAPGRSTQYF.

This clonotype was detected ten times or more. This chain connects TRBV10-3 to TRBJ1-4; a weak D match, TRBD1 (5 bases). The V and J ends lost 2 bases and 7 bases respectively, with 11 bases between them. In germline, CDR1 is ENHRY, CDR2 SYGVKD. The CDR3 is 14 residues long. CDR3 nucleotide sequence: TGTGCCATCAGTGAGGTCCAGGGCGGTGAAAAACTGTTTTTT. Translated, it gives CAISEVQGGEKLFF.

The chain joins TRBV4-3 to TRBJ1-2; D is ambiguous. This CDR3 contains 14 residues. CDR1 and CDR2 from the germline V gene are LGHNA and YSLEER. V was pared by 0 bases and J by 4 bases, with 9 bases between. CDR3 protein: CASSQDEGFYGYTF. Here the CDR3 DNA reads TGCGCCAGCAGCCAAGATGAGGGCTTCTATGGCTACACCTTC.

This clonotype occurred many times. This chain connects TRBV7-6 to TRBJ2-1; TRBD2 is a possible D gene (6 bases). Per the germline V gene, CDR1 is SGHVS and CDR2 is FNYEAQ. Deletions cut 1 base from V and 2 bases from J, with 15 bases between. The CDR3 has 17 amino acids. The CDR3 spells CASSLVVGTFTYNEQFF. The DNA for the CDR3 is TGTGCCAGCAGCTTAGTCGTCGGGACTTTTACCTACAATGAGCAGTTCTTC. The variable domain in full, completed from reference TRBV7-6 and TRBJ2-1, reads GAGVSQSPRYKVTKRGQDVALRCDPISGHVSLYWYRQALGQGPEFLTYFNYEAQQDKSGLPNDRFSAERPEGSISTLTIQRTEQRDSAMYRCASSLVVGTFTYNEQFFGPGTRLTVL.

This clonotype was observed a few times. The chain carries TRBV5-6 and TRBJ2-1; no clear D gene. V shed 6 bases and J shed 6 bases, with 19 bases lying between them. In germline, CDR1 is SGHDT, CDR2 YYEEEE. The CDR3 extends over 15 amino acids. CDR3 DNA sequence: TGTGCCAGCATTGGCGGAATGGCTACAAGCAATGAGCAGTTCTTC. Translation gives CASIGGMATSNEQFF.

This clonotype was seen only a few times. The gene calls are TRBV11-2 and TRBJ2-3, with 11 positions matching TRBD2. Germline V gene data show CDR1 as SGHAT and CDR2 as FQNNGV. With V trimmed by 1 base and J by 3 bases, 6 bases remained unmatched. The CDR3 length is 17 residues. CDR3 nucleotides: TGTGCCAGCAGCTTAGGACGTAGCGGGGGGGTTACAGATACGCAGTATTTT. Translation: CASSLGRSGGVTDTQYF.

V usage is TRBV29-1 and J usage is TRBJ2-1, with TRBD1 matching over 7 bases. The junction had 4 bases not matched to a gene; V was cut back by 5 bases and J by 6 bases. CDR1 and CDR2 from the germline V gene are SQVTM and ANQGSEA. The CDR3 is 12 amino acids. Here the CDR3 DNA reads TGCAGCGTTAAGACAGGGTCCAATGAGCAGTTCTTC. Residues: CSVKTGSNEQFF.

The chain has TRBV6-5 and TRBJ1-2; no firm D call. This CDR3 region has 16 residues. Germline loops: CDR1 MNHEY, CDR2 SVGAGI. The ends were cut back, 2 bases at V and 4 bases at J, with 17 bases in the middle. The CDR3 reads CASSYGPHRAGYGYTF. The CDR3 bases are TGTGCCAGCAGTTACGGTCCCCACCGGGCTGGCTATGGCTACACCTTC.